Sequencing of this T cell receptor (beta chain) was carried out in a study of Ad26.COV2.S vaccination and SARS-CoV-2 variants. Looking at the study overall: Into the muscle, Ad26.COV2.S was dosed once or twice, 56 days apart.

Treatment reported: 15 to 20 received Ad26.COV2.S at low or high dose, single or two shots; 5 received placebo; per-sample allocation not given. Specimens were obtained on day 63 following the first vaccine or placebo injection. At a Boston site, the person donating was an adult of 18-55 years. Assay: immunoSEQ multiplex PCR; the TCRdb copy retains only in-frame clones and omits some. Among 300,000 to 500,000 clones, approximately 91% were seen once, and the ten largest hold 3% to 4.5%. Broader study findings: Measurements of TCR breadth and depth may have given underestimates of the total T cell responses. Higher spike-specific TCR breadth was found in vaccine recipients than in placebo recipients.

As for this clone: Its target is not known.

The source is a person between 18 and 60 years old who received the Ad26.COV2.S COVID-19 vaccine or a placebo. This specimen consisted of peripheral blood, obtained in a trial of Ad26.COV2.S vaccine versus placebo.

The CDR3 protein is CSVEGGGTEAFF. The CDR3 region has the DNA TGCAGCGTCGAGGGGGGAGGCACTGAAGCTTTCTTT. V gene TRBV29-1 combines with J gene TRBJ1-1; tentatively, D is TRBD1 (6 bases). In germline, CDR1 is SQVTM, CDR2 ANQGSEA. The CDR3 has 12 residues. The germline V and J ends were trimmed by 6 bases and 4 bases, with 12 bases remaining between them.